The 16 T cell receptor beta chains listed next were all sequenced from one sample in a study of shared clonotypes between healthy human individuals. Libraries were prepared by immunoSEQ multiplex PCR; TCRdb keeps only in-frame clonotypes and omits some of them. The data contain some 2,400,000 clones, roughly 95% of them singletons. Sequencing was carried out using naive CD4+ T cells sorted from blood. Subset: CD45RA+ positively selected. The receptors were gathered from a man aged 18 to 29 in good health.

The J gene is TRBJ2-5, the V gene TRBV28, with 16 bases that match TRBD2. CDR3 length: 17 amino acids. Looked up from germline, CDR1 is MDHEN and CDR2 is SYDVKM. With V trimmed by 3 bases and J by 5 bases, 6 bases remained unmatched. Written as DNA, the CDR3 is TGTGCCAGCAGTTTGCCCGGGACTAGCGGGAGGGGGGAGACCCAGTACTTC. This codes for CASSLPGTSGRGETQYF.

The chain recombines TRBV29-1 with TRBJ1-1; no reliable D call. V dropped 7 bases and J dropped 1 base, with 13 bases sitting between them. Germline V gene data show CDR1 as SQVTM and CDR2 as ANQGSEA. CDR3 size: 13 residues. The CDR3 sequence is CSGRRGGNTEAFF. The CDR3 nucleotides read TGCAGCGGGAGGAGAGGAGGGAACACTGAAGCTTTCTTT.

The chain carries TRBV6-1 and TRBJ2-7; either TRBD1 or TRBD2 may fit D (5 bases each). The V end lost 10 bases, the J end lost 1 base, and 14 bases lay between the germline ends. This CDR3 is 13 amino acids long. Germline CDR1 MNHNS, CDR2 SASEGT. CDR3 DNA: TGTGCCATCCGGGGCAGGGTGTCCTACGAGCAGTACTTC. Translating gives CAIRGRVSYEQYF.

This chain uses TRBV27 with TRBJ1-1; D is uncertain. The V end was cut by 7 bases, the J end by 1 base, with 4 bases between. Germline CDR1 is MNHEY and CDR2 is SMNVEV (reference sequence). The CDR3 totals 11 residues. The CDR3 is CASTRNTEAFF. Written as DNA, the CDR3 is TGTGCCAGCACGCGGAACACTGAAGCTTTCTTT.

A single count supports this clone. The rearrangement uses TRBV19 and TRBJ2-2; 9 positions agree with TRBD2. In germline, CDR1 is LNHDA, CDR2 SQIVND (reference sequence). V was clipped by 7 bases and J by 3 bases; unmatched bases: 9. This CDR3 region has 16 residues. The CDR3 protein is CASTIVLAGYTGELFF. CDR3 nucleotide sequence: TGTGCCAGTACCATCGTACTAGCGGGTTACACCGGGGAGCTGTTTTTT.

J is TRBJ2-7 and V is TRBV6-1, with D possibly matching TRBD2 (5 bases). Germline CDR1 and CDR2: MNHNS and SASEGT. V was cut by 6 bases and J by 0 bases, with 9 bases left in between. The CDR3 is 13 residues long. As DNA, the CDR3 is TGTGCCAGCAGCTCGGAGGCCTCCTACGAGCAGTACTTC. Translation gives CASSSEASYEQYF.

CDR3 amino acids: CASSDRNRGTDTQYF. In DNA, the CDR3 is TGTGCCAGCAGTGATCGGAACAGGGGCACAGATACGCAGTATTTT. This sequence joins TRBV6-1 and TRBJ2-3, with D possibly TRBD1 on 6 matching bases. Germline assignment: CDR1 MNHNS and CDR2 SASEGT. Trimming took off 3 bases at V and 1 base at J, with 11 bases between the two ends. This CDR3 spans 15 amino acids.

This clone turned up a few times. J is TRBJ1-3 and V is TRBV2; D gene unclear. The CDR3 length is 12 residues. The germline V gene encodes CDR1 SNHLY and CDR2 FYNNEI. The V and J ends lost 6 bases and 2 bases respectively, with 5 bases between them. CDR3 region: CASSSAGNTIYF. Here the CDR3 DNA reads TGTGCCAGCAGCTCAGCTGGAAACACCATATATTTT.

Points on this clone: At one end the junction does not follow the germline gene, possibly because of a read error. The chain is built from TRBV5-1 and TRBJ2-5; 8 bases fit TRBD2. Looked up from germline, CDR1 is SGHRS and CDR2 is YFSETQ. CDR3 size: 16 residues. This chain's CDR3 is CASSLGPSGLQETQYF. The CDR3 coding sequence is TGCGCCAGCAGTTTGGGCCCTAGCGGGCTTCAAGAGACCCAGTACTTC.

The chain has TRBV7-9 and TRBJ1-1; D is possibly TRBD1 (5 bases). Germline CDR1 is SEHNR and CDR2 is FQNEAQ (reference sequence). Trimming pared 6 bases from V and 8 bases from J, leaving 16 bases between. There are 13 residues in the CDR3. The CDR3 is CASSHTGLLEAFF. CDR3 nucleotides: TGTGCCAGCAGTCATACGGGACTTCTCGAAGCTTTCTTT.

The CDR3 spells CASSYPPVDIQYF. The CDR3 coding sequence is TGTGCCAGCAGCTATCCCCCGGTAGACATTCAGTACTTC. The gene calls are TRBV11-2 and TRBJ2-4; the D is unclear. V gave up 4 bases and J gave up 8 bases, with 12 bases separating them. CDR1 and CDR2 from the germline V gene are SGHAT and FQNNGV. CDR3 length: 13 amino acids. Complete variable domain (other parts from reference TRBV11-2 and TRBJ2-4): EAGVAQSPRYKIIEKRQSVAFWCNPISGHATLYWYQQILGQGPKLLIQFQNNGVVDDSQLPKDRFSAERLKGVDSTLKIQPAKLEDSAVYLCASSYPPVDIQYFGAGTRLSVL.

The V and J genes are TRBV5-1 and TRBJ2-7; no clear D. The CDR3 runs 14 residues. The V gene's germline CDR1 is SGHRS and CDR2 YFSETQ. The V gene lost 4 bases and the J gene lost 3 bases, with 14 bases spanning the gap. The CDR3 coding sequence is TGCGCCAGCAGCCCTCGACACCTTAACTACGAGCAGTACTTC. This codes for CASSPRHLNYEQYF.

The chain joins TRBV21-1 to TRBJ1-4; TRBD1 is the table's D call, not checked against the DNA. TRBV21-1 is a listed pseudogene. CDR3 length equals 17 residues. CDR3 DNA sequence: TGTGCCAGCAGCAAAGAGACAGGGTGGACAACTAATGAAAAACTGTTTTTT. Amino acids: CASSKETGWTTNEKLFF.

The chain recombines TRBV5-4 with TRBJ2-1; 8 bases map to TRBD1. The CDR3 contains 14 residues. The V gene end was trimmed by 1 base and the J gene end by 13 bases; junction bases not matched to a gene: 10. The V gene's germline CDR1 is SGHNT and CDR2 YYREEE (reference sequence). CDR3 sequence reads: CASSLYGTGRSQFF. The CDR3 DNA is TGTGCCAGCAGCTTGTATGGGACAGGACGTTCACAGTTCTTC.

The V call is TRBV5-6, the J call TRBJ2-2; D is ambiguous. The CDR3 totals 15 residues. Trimming cost V 7 bases and J 3 bases, with 16 bases left between them. The V gene's germline CDR1 is SGHDT and CDR2 YYEEEE. The DNA for the CDR3 is TGTGCCAGCGGAGCTGTGGCGCCGTACACCGGGGAGCTGTTTTTT. Protein product: CASGAVAPYTGELFF. The full variable domain, in which reference TRBV5-6 and TRBJ2-2 provide the parts outside the CDR3, is DAGVTQSPTHLIKTRGQQVTLRCSPKSGHDTVSWYQQALGQGPQFIFQYYEEEERQRGNFPDRFSGHQFPNYSSELNVNALLLGDSALYLCASGAVAPYTGELFFGEGSRLTVL.

J is TRBJ2-2 and V is TRBV7-2; 7 positions match TRBD1. The CDR3 spans 15 residues. Losses at the gene ends were 4 bases for V and 4 bases for J; bases not matched to a gene: 6. CDR1 and CDR2 (germline): SGHTA, FQGNSA. The CDR3 is CASSSDRVGTGELFF. CDR3 coding DNA: TGTGCCAGCAGCTCCGACAGGGTTGGCACCGGGGAGCTGTTTTTT.